This T cell receptor (beta chain) was sequenced for a study of T cells in Graves' hyperthyroidism and ophthalmopathy. Study details: Peripheral blood was taken when the disease was first diagnosed, before any treatment began.

Study conclusions and caveats: Researchers found most expanded thyroid clonotypes above 0.001 in blood as well. Ophthalmopathy prediction by the model preceded onset by a median roughly 6 months.

Trimming removed 4 bases at V and 1 base at J, with 25 bases between. The germline CDR1 and CDR2 sequences are MNHEY and SMNVEV (reference sequence). The CDR3 is 20 amino acids. TCR beta CDR3 region amplification was performed from RNA transcripts. First-round RT-PCR of the TCR CDR3 relied on the HTBI primer set. TCRdb redid the calling of the multiplex PCR reads with MiXCR, one entry per CDR3 protein. The table shows 300,000 to 400,000 distinct CDR3 sequences, with roughly 20% occurring only once. Comment on this clonotype: As yet, its antigen is unknown.

The V and J genes are TRBV27 and TRBJ2-2; tentatively, D is TRBD1 or TRBD2 (5 bases each). The clonotype comes from a young man with Graves' ophthalmopathy. The sample was blood. In DNA form, the CDR3 reads TGTGCCAGCAGTTCGGGATACCGATTCGAGGGGAAGGGGAACACCGGGGAGCTGTTTTTT. Its protein product is CASSSGYRFEGKGNTGELFF.